These 16 T cell receptor beta chains came from one sample sequenced in a study of post-analysis software for immune sequencing data. Built from TCR beta cDNA, the libraries had unique molecular identifiers in them. MiXCR, run by TCRdb on the PCR reads, gives a single entry per CDR3 protein. Of roughly 540,000 distinct CDR3 sequences listed, around 34% are singletons. Broader study findings: Controls had lower frequencies than patients of four or five TRBV segments, which included TRBV5-6, TRBV5-1 and TRBV20-1.

These TCRs are of unknown antigen specificity. Sequencing was performed on blood. These receptors were taken from a girl aged 2 to 17 with multiple sclerosis.

This clonotype was detected only a few times. The J gene is TRBJ2-4, the V gene TRBV20-1, with TRBD1 matching over 7 bases. This CDR3 has 14 residues. Trimming removed 8 bases from V and 8 bases from J; junction bases left unmatched: 15. CDR1 and CDR2 (germline): DFQATT, SNEGSKA (reference sequence). The CDR3 sequence is CSPYNGQDRDIQYF. CDR3 in DNA: TGCAGTCCATACAACGGACAGGATAGGGACATTCAGTACTTC.

This clonotype was counted a few times. The rearrangement links TRBV6-1 to TRBJ2-6; D is undetermined. Germline CDR1 reads MNHNS; CDR2 reads SASEGT. V was cut by 3 bases and J by 1 base, with 7 bases left in between. The CDR3 is made up of 15 amino acids. The CDR3 sequence: CASSDHASGANVLTF. The CDR3 region has the DNA TGTGCCAGCAGTGATCACGCTTCTGGGGCCAACGTCCTGACTTTC.

V usage is TRBV20-1 and J usage is TRBJ2-5; D might be TRBD2 (5 bases). The CDR3 runs to 13 residues. Germline V gene sequence: CDR1 DFQATT, CDR2 SNEGSKA (reference sequence). The CDR3 protein is CSSWRTYEETQYF. In DNA, the CDR3 is TGCAGCTCCTGGAGGACCTACGAAGAGACCCAGTACTTC.

The chain is built from TRBV5-1 and TRBJ2-7; TRBD1 might be the D (6 bases). The V end was cut by 3 bases, the J end by 1 base, with 14 bases between. Germline V gives CDR1 SGHRS, CDR2 YFSETQ. The CDR3 length is 15 residues. In DNA form, the CDR3 reads TGCGCCAGCAGCTCGCGGACCAGGGGATCCTACGAGCAGTACTTC. It translates to CASSSRTRGSYEQYF.

The chain joins TRBV10-3 to TRBJ2-7; TRBD1 agrees at 7 bases. Germline V CDR1 and CDR2: ENHRY, SYGVKD. V gave up 7 bases and J gave up 5 bases; unmatched junction bases: 8. This CDR3 region has 13 residues. CDR3 in DNA: TGTGCCATCACCGAAGACAGGGAAGACGAGCAGTACTTC. This encodes CAITEDREDEQYF.

This clonotype was detected only a few times. The CDR3 region is CASKRVGANVLTF. CDR3 DNA: TGTGCCAGCAAGCGGGTCGGGGCCAACGTCCTGACTTTC. The chain combines TRBV6-1 with TRBJ2-6, with a weak D call TRBD2 (6 bases). Germline V gives CDR1 MNHNS, CDR2 SASEGT. CDR3 length: 13 residues. V was cut by 7 bases and J by 4 bases, with 8 bases left in between.

This clonotype has more than one count but fewer than ten. The chain has TRBV29-1 and TRBJ1-2; D is possibly TRBD1 (5 bases). Per the germline V gene, CDR1 is SQVTM and CDR2 is ANQGSEA. The CDR3 extends over 13 amino acids. Trimming took off 7 bases at V and 2 bases at J, with 14 bases between the two ends. CDR3 loop: CSAEDRPNYGYTF. As DNA, the CDR3 is TGCAGCGCCGAAGACAGACCAAACTATGGCTACACCTTC.

In its sample, this clonotype was seen a few times. The chain uses TRBV5-1 and TRBJ1-2; D gene uncertain. Trimming cost V 2 bases and J 6 bases, with 14 bases left between them. Germline CDR1 SGHRS, CDR2 YFSETQ. The CDR3 runs 14 residues. CDR3 region: CASSFDIPSDGYTF. CDR3 DNA: TGCGCCAGCAGCTTTGATATCCCGTCGGATGGCTACACCTTC.

This clonotype was observed a handful of times. The V call is TRBV6-5, the J call TRBJ2-1; 9 bases align to TRBD2. This CDR3 has 15 residues. Looked up from germline, CDR1 is MNHEY and CDR2 is SVGAGI. Trimming removed 5 bases from V and 7 bases from J; junction bases left unmatched: 9. CDR3 protein: CASSPGGSGGNEQFF. The CDR3, as DNA: TGTGCCAGCAGTCCCGGGGGTAGCGGGGGAAATGAGCAGTTCTTC.

This clonotype was seen only a few times. The chain links TRBV18 to TRBJ2-3; 9 positions agree with TRBD1. Germline V lookup: CDR1 KGHSH, CDR2 LQKENI. Trimming removed 6 bases from V and 2 bases from J; junction bases left unmatched: 6. This CDR3 has 15 amino acids. The CDR3 DNA is TGTGCCAGCTCCCCTAGGACAGGGGTCACAGATACGCAGTATTTT. Protein: CASSPRTGVTDTQYF.

The chain uses TRBV2 and TRBJ2-3; 8 bases agree with TRBD1. V shed 6 bases, J shed 1 base, and the junction held 12 bases outside the gene matches. The germline gives CDR1 SNHLY, CDR2 FYNNEI. The CDR3 covers 17 residues. The chain's CDR3 is CASSLGQGHRGTDTQYF. CDR3 bases: TGTGCCAGCAGCCTAGGACAGGGACATCGTGGCACAGATACGCAGTATTTT.

The CDR3 spells CASSNSRGWEFF. CDR3 nucleotide sequence: TGTGCCAGCAGCAACAGCAGAGGGTGGGAGTTCTTC. This chain joins TRBV6-5 and TRBJ2-1; possible D gene TRBD2, 5 bases. The CDR3 length is 12 residues. Per germline, CDR1 MNHEY and CDR2 SVGAGI. V lost 6 bases and J 14 bases, leaving 17 bases between the germline ends.

The chain joins TRBV10-1 to TRBJ2-2, with a possible D match to TRBD2 (6 bases). Germline loops: CDR1 WNHNN, CDR2 SYGVQD (reference sequence). This CDR3 is built from 15 residues. Between the trimmed V and J ends, which lost 5 bases and 6 bases, there was a span of 16 bases. CDR3 in amino acids: CASSSGSLGPGELFF. As DNA, the CDR3 is TGCGCCAGCAGTTCCGGGAGCCTTGGTCCCGGGGAGCTGTTTTTT.

This clonotype appeared a few times. The chain couples TRBV2 to TRBJ2-1; TRBD2 matches 10 bases. The germline V gene has CDR1 SNHLY and CDR2 FYNNEI. This CDR3 spans 15 amino acids. The V and J ends lost 10 bases and 8 bases, in that order; junction bases with no gene match: 14. The DNA of the CDR3 is TGTGCCACCAACCATCCGAGCGGGGGGGCATATGAGCAGTTCTTC. This sequence encodes CATNHPSGGAYEQFF.

The chain combines TRBV18 with TRBJ2-6; 10 bases are shared with TRBD1. The J segment lost 1 base and the V segment lost 4 bases, leaving 4 bases of the junction unmatched. This CDR3 comprises 17 residues. Per the germline V gene, CDR1 is KGHSH and CDR2 is LQKENI. The CDR3 region is CASSLMGQGSGANVLTF. The CDR3 region has the DNA TGTGCCAGCTCACTGATGGGACAGGGGTCTGGGGCCAACGTCCTGACTTTC.

This clonotype occurred many times. This chain connects TRBV12-5 to TRBJ2-7; D uncertain. The CDR3 runs to 16 residues. Looked up from germline, CDR1 is LGHNT and CDR2 is FRNRAP. V shed 0 bases and J shed 4 bases, with 16 bases lying between them. The CDR3 sequence: CASGLVRSRQFYEQYF. The CDR3 nucleotides are TGTGCTAGTGGTTTGGTACGATCTCGGCAGTTTTACGAGCAGTACTTC.